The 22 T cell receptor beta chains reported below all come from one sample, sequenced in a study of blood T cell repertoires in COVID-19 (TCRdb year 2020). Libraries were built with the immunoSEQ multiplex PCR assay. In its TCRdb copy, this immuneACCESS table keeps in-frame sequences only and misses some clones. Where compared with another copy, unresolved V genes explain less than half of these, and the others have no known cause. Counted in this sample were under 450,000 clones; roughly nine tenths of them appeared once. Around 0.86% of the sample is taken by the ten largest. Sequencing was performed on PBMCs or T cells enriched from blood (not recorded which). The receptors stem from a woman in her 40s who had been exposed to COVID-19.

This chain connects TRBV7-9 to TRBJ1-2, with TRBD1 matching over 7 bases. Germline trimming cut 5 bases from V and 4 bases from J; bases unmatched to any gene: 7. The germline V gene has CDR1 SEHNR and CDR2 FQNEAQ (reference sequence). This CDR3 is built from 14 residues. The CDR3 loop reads CASSQLGDSYGYTF. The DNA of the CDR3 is TGTGCCAGCAGCCAATTGGGGGACAGCTATGGCTACACCTTC. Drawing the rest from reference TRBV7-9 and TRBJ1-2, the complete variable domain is DTGVSQNPRHKITKRGQNVTFRCDPISEHNRLYWYRQTLGQGPEFLTYFQNEAQLEKSRLLSDRFSAERPKGSFSTLEIQRTEQGDSAMYLCASSQLGDSYGYTFGSGTRLTVV.

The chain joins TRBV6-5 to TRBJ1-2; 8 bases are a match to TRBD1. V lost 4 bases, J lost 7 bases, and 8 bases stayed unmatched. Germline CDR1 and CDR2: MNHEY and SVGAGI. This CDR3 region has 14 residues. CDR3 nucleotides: TGTGCCAGCAGTTCCTCAGGGACAGGTGGTGGCTACACCTTC. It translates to CASSSSGTGGGYTF.

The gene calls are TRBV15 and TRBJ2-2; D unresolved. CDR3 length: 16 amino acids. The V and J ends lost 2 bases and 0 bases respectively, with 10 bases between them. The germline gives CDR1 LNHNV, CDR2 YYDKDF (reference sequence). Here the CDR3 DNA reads TGTGCCACCAGCAGAAGTCACAGATCGAACACCGGGGAGCTGTTTTTT. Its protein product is CATSRSHRSNTGELFF.

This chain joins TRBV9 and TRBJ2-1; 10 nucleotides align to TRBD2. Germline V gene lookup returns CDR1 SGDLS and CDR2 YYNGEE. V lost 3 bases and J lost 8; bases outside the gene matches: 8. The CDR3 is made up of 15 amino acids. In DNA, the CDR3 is TGTGCCAGCAGCGCGGGACTAGCGACGGGGGATGAGCAGTTCTTC. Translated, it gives CASSAGLATGDEQFF.

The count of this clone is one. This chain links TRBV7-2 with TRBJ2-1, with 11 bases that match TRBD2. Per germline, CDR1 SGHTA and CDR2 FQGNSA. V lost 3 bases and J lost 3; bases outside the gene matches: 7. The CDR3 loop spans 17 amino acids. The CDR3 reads CASSLSTSGVLYNEQFF. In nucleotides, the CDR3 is TGTGCCAGCAGCTTGTCGACTAGCGGGGTCCTCTACAATGAGCAGTTCTTC.

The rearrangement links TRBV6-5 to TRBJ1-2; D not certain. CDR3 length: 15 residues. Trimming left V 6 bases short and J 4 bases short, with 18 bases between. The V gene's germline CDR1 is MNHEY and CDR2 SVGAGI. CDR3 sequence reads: CASSLNIDTPYGYTF. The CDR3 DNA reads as TGTGCCAGCAGCCTGAATATAGACACCCCCTATGGCTACACCTTC.

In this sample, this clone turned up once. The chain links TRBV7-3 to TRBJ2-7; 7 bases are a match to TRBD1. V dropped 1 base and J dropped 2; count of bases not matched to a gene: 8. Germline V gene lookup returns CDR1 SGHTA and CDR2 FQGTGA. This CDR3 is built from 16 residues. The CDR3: CASSLNLPGQPYEQYF. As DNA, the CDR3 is TGTGCCAGCAGCTTAAACCTCCCGGGACAGCCCTACGAGCAGTACTTC. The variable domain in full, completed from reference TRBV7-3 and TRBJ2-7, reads GAGVSQTPSNKVTEKGKYVELRCDPISGHTALYWYRQSLGQGPEFLIYFQGTGAADDSGLPNDRFFAVRPEGSVSTLKIQRTERGDSAVYLCASSLNLPGQPYEQYFGPGTRLTVT.

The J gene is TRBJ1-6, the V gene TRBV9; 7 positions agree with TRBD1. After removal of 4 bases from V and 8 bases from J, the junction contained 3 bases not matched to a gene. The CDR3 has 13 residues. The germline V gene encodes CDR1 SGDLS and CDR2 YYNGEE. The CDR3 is CASSRGPDSPLHF. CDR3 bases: TGTGCCAGCAGCAGGGGGCCCGATTCACCCCTCCACTTT.

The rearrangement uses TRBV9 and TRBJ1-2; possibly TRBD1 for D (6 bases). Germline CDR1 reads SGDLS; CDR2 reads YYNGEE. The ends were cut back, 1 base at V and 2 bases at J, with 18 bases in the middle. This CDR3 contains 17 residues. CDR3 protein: CASSVRGFSSTNYGYTF. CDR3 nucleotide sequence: TGTGCCAGCAGCGTAAGGGGGTTCTCCTCAACAAACTATGGCTACACCTTC.

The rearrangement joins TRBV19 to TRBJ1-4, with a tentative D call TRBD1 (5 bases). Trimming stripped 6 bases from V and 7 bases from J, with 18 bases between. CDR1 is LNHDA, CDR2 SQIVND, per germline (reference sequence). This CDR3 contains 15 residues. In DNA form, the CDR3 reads TGTGCCAGTAGGCGGGCCGGGGACTTGCTTGAAAAACTGTTTTTT. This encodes CASRRAGDLLEKLFF.

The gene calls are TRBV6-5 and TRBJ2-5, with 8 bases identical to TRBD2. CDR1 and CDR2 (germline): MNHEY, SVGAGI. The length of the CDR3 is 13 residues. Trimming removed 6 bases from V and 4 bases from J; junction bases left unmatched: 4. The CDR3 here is CASRTGTRETQYF. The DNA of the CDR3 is TGTGCCAGCAGAACCGGGACTAGAGAGACCCAGTACTTC.

The DNA for the CDR3 is TGTGCCAGCAGTGCCGGCTATGGCTACACCTTC. Translating gives CASSAGYGYTF. V and J are TRBV6-4 and TRBJ1-2; D is uncertain. The CDR3 sequence is 11 residues long. V lost 4 bases to trimming and J lost 4 bases, with 4 bases between them. Germline V gives CDR1 MRHNA, CDR2 SNTAGT.

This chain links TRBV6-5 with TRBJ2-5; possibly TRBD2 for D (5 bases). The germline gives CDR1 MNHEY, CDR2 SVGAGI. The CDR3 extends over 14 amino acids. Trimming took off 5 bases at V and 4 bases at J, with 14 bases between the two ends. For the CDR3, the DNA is TGTGCCAGCAGTCCCCGGGGTGTGCCAGAGACCCAGTACTTC. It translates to CASSPRGVPETQYF.

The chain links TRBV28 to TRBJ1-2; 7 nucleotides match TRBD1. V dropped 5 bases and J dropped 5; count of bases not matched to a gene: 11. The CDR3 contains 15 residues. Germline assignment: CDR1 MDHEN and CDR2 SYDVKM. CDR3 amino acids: CASSPTTGREYGYTF. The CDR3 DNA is TGTGCCAGCAGTCCGACGACAGGGCGGGAATATGGCTACACCTTC.

CDR3: CASSGGRQETQYF. The CDR3 DNA is TGTGCCAGCAGTGGGGGGAGACAAGAGACCCAGTACTTC. The genes are TRBV3-1 (or the pseudogene TRBV3-2) and TRBJ2-5; weak D call: TRBD2 (6 bases). Per the germline V gene, CDR1 is LGHDT and CDR2 is YNNKEL (reference sequence). V was cut by 6 bases and J by 2 bases, with 10 bases left in between. The CDR3 has 13 residues.

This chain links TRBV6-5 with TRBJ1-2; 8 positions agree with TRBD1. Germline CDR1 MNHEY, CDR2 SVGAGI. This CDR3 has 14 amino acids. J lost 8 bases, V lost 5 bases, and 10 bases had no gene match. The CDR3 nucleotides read TGTGCCAGCAGTCGGGACAGGACCTCGGGAGGCTACACCTTC. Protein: CASSRDRTSGGYTF.

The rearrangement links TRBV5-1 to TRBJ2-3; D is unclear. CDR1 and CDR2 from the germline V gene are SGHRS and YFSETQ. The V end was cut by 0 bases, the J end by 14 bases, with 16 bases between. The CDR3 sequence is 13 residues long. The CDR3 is CASSLDYAITSYF. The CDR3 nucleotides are TGCGCCAGCAGCTTGGACTACGCTATCACGTCGTATTTT.

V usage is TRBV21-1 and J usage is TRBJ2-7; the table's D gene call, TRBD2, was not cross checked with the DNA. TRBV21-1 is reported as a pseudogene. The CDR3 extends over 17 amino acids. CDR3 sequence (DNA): TGTGCCAGCAGCAAAGGGACTAGGAGGGGGGGCTCCTACGAGCAGTACTTC. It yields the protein CASSKGTRRGGSYEQYF.

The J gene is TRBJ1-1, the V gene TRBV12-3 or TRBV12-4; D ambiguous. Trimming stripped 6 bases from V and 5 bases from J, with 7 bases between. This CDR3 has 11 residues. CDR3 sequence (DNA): TGTGCCAGCAGGAAGAGGACTGAAGCTTTCTTT. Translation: CASRKRTEAFF.

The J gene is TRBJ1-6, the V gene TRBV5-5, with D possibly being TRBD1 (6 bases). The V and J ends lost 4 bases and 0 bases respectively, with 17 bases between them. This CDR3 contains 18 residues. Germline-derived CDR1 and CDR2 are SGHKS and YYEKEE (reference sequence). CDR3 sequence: CASSRPTGVSSYNSPLHF. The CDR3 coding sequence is TGTGCCAGCAGCCGACCGACAGGAGTTAGCTCCTATAATTCACCCCTCCACTTT. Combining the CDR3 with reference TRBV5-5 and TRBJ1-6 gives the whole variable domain DAGVTQSPTHLIKTRGQQVTLRCSPISGHKSVSWYQQVLGQGPQFIFQYYEKEERGRGNFPDRFSARQFPNYSSELNVNALLLGDSALYLCASSRPTGVSSYNSPLHFGNGTRLTVT.

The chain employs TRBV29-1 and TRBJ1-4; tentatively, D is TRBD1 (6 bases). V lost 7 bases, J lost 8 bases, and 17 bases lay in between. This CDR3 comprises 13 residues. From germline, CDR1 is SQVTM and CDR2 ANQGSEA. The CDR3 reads CSARGDSSEKLFF. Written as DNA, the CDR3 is TGCAGCGCCAGGGGTGATTCGAGCGAAAAACTGTTTTTT.

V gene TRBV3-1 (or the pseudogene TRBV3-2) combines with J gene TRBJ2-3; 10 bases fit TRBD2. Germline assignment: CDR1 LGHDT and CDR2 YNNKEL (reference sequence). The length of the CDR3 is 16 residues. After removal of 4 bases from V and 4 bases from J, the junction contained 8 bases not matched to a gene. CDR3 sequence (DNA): TGTGCCAGCAGCCCCCGGACTAGCGGCCTCGCAGATACGCAGTATTTT. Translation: CASSPRTSGLADTQYF.